The 11 T cell receptor beta chains reported below all come from one sample, sequenced in a study of T cells in Graves' hyperthyroidism and ophthalmopathy. Amplification of TCR beta CDR3 regions used RNA as the template. Using the HTBI primer set, a first-round RT-PCR was run on the TCR CDR3. TCRdb processed the multiplex PCR reads anew with MiXCR; each CDR3 protein has one entry. The sample includes roughly 700,000 distinct CDR3 sequences, approximately 40% of them seen just once. Sequencing was performed on blood. The receptors originated from a woman aged 40 to 50 with Graves' hyperthyroidism.

The chain is built from TRBV14 and TRBJ1-3, with D uncertain. Germline-derived CDR1 and CDR2 are SGHDN and FVKESK. Deletions cut 1 base from V and 0 bases from J, with 10 bases between. This CDR3 is 16 amino acids long. Here the CDR3 reads CASSQGAALSGNTIYF. The CDR3 DNA follows: TGTGCCAGCAGCCAAGGGGCTGCCCTCTCTGGAAACACCATATATTTT.

This clonotype was seen a few times. This CDR3 reads CASSDSLWKTQYF. CDR3 sequence (DNA): TGTGCCAGCAGTGACTCCCTGTGGAAGACCCAGTACTTC. This sequence joins TRBV6-4 and TRBJ2-5; D gene uncertain. CDR1 is MRHNA and CDR2 is SNTAGT in the germline V gene. This CDR3 has 13 residues. V gave up 0 bases and J gave up 6 bases, with 8 bases separating them.

V is TRBV20-1 and J is TRBJ1-1; 7 positions agree with TRBD1. Germline assignment: CDR1 DFQATT and CDR2 SNEGSKA (reference sequence). This CDR3 contains 13 residues. The V gene end was trimmed by 2 bases and the J gene end by 4 bases; junction bases not matched to a gene: 4. CDR3 in amino acids: CSARPTGTTEAFF. The CDR3 coding sequence is TGCAGTGCTAGACCGACAGGGACCACTGAAGCTTTCTTT.

A few counts support this clonotype. The chain couples TRBV6-4 to TRBJ1-1; weak D call: TRBD1 (5 bases). CDR3 length: 13 amino acids. The germline gives CDR1 MRHNA, CDR2 SNTAGT. The V and J ends lost 6 bases and 7 bases respectively, with 15 bases between them. The CDR3 DNA follows: TGTGCCAGCAGCTCTGACAGCGCGGGTGAAGCTTTCTTT. Translating gives CASSSDSAGEAFF.

The chain couples TRBV2 to TRBJ2-3; no firm D call. CDR3 length equals 14 residues. The V gene lost 8 bases and the J gene lost 0 bases, with 12 bases spanning the gap. CDR1 is SNHLY and CDR2 is FYNNEI in the germline V gene. In nucleotides, the CDR3 is TGTGCCAGCCAACAGATCTATAGCACAGATACGCAGTATTTT. Protein sequence: CASQQIYSTDTQYF.

The chain recombines TRBV7-3 with TRBJ2-2; possible D gene TRBD2, 5 bases. The V end lost 5 bases, the J end lost 5 bases, and 27 bases lay between the germline ends. Germline V gene data show CDR1 as SGHTA and CDR2 as FQGTGA. The CDR3 is made up of 19 amino acids. The CDR3 spells CASSRRVPGDGPLTGELFF. The DNA of the CDR3 is TGTGCCAGCAGCCGCCGGGTCCCCGGGGATGGACCGCTTACCGGGGAGCTGTTTTTT.

Details on this clonotype: Since a much larger clone is just one base distant, this may be a read error. This chain uses TRBV10-3 with TRBJ1-2; tentative D call: TRBD1 (5 bases). The CDR3 loop spans 14 amino acids. The germline gives CDR1 ENHRY, CDR2 SYGVKD. The V gene lost 5 bases and the J gene lost 7 bases, with 17 bases spanning the gap. In nucleotides, the CDR3 is TGTGCCATCAGTATTCCCAGGGTTTCGCGTGGCTACACCTTC. This sequence encodes CAISIPRVSRGYTF.

This clonotype was detected many times. The chain couples TRBV7-9 to TRBJ2-7; weak D call: TRBD1 (6 bases). Trimming pared 5 bases from V and 2 bases from J, leaving 16 bases between. The CDR3 covers 15 residues. The germline gives CDR1 SEHNR, CDR2 FQNEAQ (reference sequence). CDR3 sequence: CASSHRDTSPYEQYF. Here the CDR3 DNA reads TGTGCCAGCAGCCACCGGGACACATCCCCCTACGAGCAGTACTTC. Complete variable domain (other parts from reference TRBV7-9 and TRBJ2-7): DTGVSQNPRHKITKRGQNVTFRCDPISEHNRLYWYRQTLGQGPEFLTYFQNEAQLEKSRLLSDRFSAERPKGSFSTLEIQRTEQGDSAMYLCASSHRDTSPYEQYFGPGTRLTVT.

This chain uses TRBV12-5 with TRBJ1-2, with D maybe TRBD1 (5 bases). The CDR3 has 13 residues. From germline, CDR1 is LGHNT and CDR2 FRNRAP. Trimming left V 0 bases short and J 6 bases short, with 8 bases between. The CDR3 here is CASGLVEGDGYTF. The CDR3 coding sequence is TGTGCTAGTGGTTTGGTAGAAGGGGATGGCTACACCTTC.

This clonotype was counted many times. This chain links TRBV29-1 with TRBJ1-5; D gene ambiguous. This CDR3 is built from 13 residues. V lost 2 bases and J 11 bases, leaving 16 bases between the germline ends. Germline V CDR1 and CDR2: SQVTM, ANQGSEA. The CDR3 sequence: CSVEIAGLATQHF. CDR3 sequence (DNA): TGCAGCGTTGAAATAGCTGGCCTCGCGACCCAGCATTTT.

V usage is TRBV7-9 and J usage is TRBJ1-2; 8 bases agree with TRBD1. This CDR3 region has 14 residues. Trimming cost V 5 bases and J 3 bases; bases outside gene matches: 5. CDR1 and CDR2 from the germline V gene are SEHNR and FQNEAQ (reference sequence). CDR3 region: CASSDQGAHYGYTF. CDR3 nucleotides: TGTGCCAGCAGCGATCAGGGGGCCCACTATGGCTACACCTTC.